The following is a T cell receptor (beta chain) sequence with its context. The data were obtained in a study of cytomegalovirus exposure and HLA in healthy donors. V shed 5 bases, J shed 2 bases, and the junction held 6 bases outside the gene matches. Germline values: CDR1 SGHTA, CDR2 FQGNSA. The CDR3 has 14 residues. The repertoire was sequenced with immunoSEQ multiplex PCR; TCRdb's copy has only in-frame clones and lacks some. The data show tens of thousands of clones, roughly 90% seen once. The donors were in the approximately 130-subject validation cohort, distinct from the roughly 720-subject first cohort.

The receptor was derived from a woman between 18 and 30 years old in good health and CMV-seronegative. The chain uses TRBV7-2 and TRBJ2-7; 7 bases match TRBD1. The sequenced sample consisted of PBMCs. In DNA, the CDR3 is TGTGCCAGCAGCGCTCGACAGGGACCCTACGAGCAGTACTTC. It is translated as CASSARQGPYEQYF.